One sample yielded the 11 T cell receptor beta chains listed below, sequenced in a study of blood T cell repertoires in COVID-19. Clones were sequenced by immunoSEQ multiplex PCR, and TCRdb holds only the in-frame ones, with some missing. The table includes approximately 65,000 clones, 65% to 80% detected once. The sequenced sample was peripheral blood. Source of these receptors: a woman older than 75 with active or convalescent COVID-19.

The chain joins TRBV5-1 to TRBJ2-4; a weak D match, TRBD2 (6 bases). Trimming removed 4 bases at V and 7 bases at J, with 21 bases between. The CDR3 consists of 16 residues. Germline CDR1 reads SGHRS; CDR2 reads YFSETQ. The CDR3 DNA reads as TGCGCCAGCAGCGACCCCAGCTTGGGGGGTTTGAACATTCAGTACTTC. Protein sequence: CASSDPSLGGLNIQYF.

The chain has TRBV4-1 and TRBJ1-1; 7 bases match TRBD1. V shed 4 bases and J 3 bases; nucleotides not matched to a gene: 11. The CDR3 has 16 residues. Germline assignment: CDR1 MGHRA and CDR2 YSYEKL. The CDR3 region is CASSPQGSRVDTEAFF. CDR3 in DNA: TGCGCCAGCAGCCCACAGGGGTCCAGGGTGGACACTGAAGCTTTCTTT.

This clone occurred once. The rearrangement uses TRBV10-3 and TRBJ1-4; the D is unclear. The V gene's germline CDR1 is ENHRY and CDR2 SYGVKD. The CDR3 has 15 amino acids. V lost 3 bases and J 7 bases, leaving 15 bases between the germline ends. The CDR3 DNA reads TGTGCCATCAGTGATACCATTCTCTCGGGTGAAAAACTGTTTTTT. Translating it yields CAISDTILSGEKLFF.

This sequence joins TRBV12-3 or TRBV12-4 and TRBJ2-1, with 7 bases matching TRBD2. CDR3 length: 13 residues. V lost 6 bases to trimming and J lost 2 bases; unmatched junction nucleotides: 1. The CDR3 nucleotides read TGTGCCAGCAGACGGGGGGCCTACAATGAGCAGTTCTTC. Amino acids: CASRRGAYNEQFF.

The CDR3 spells CASSPGLAGYEQYF. The CDR3, as DNA: TGTGCCAGCAGCCCGGGACTAGCAGGGTACGAGCAGTACTTC. This chain joins TRBV11-2 and TRBJ2-7, with 9 positions matching TRBD2. The junction had 6 bases not matched to a gene; V was cut back by 5 bases and J by 4 bases. Germline V CDR1 and CDR2: SGHAT, FQNNGV. The CDR3 has 14 amino acids.

J is TRBJ1-6 and V is TRBV7-9; a possible D gene is TRBD1 (5 bases). V gave up 4 bases and J gave up 5 bases, with 12 bases separating them. The CDR3 has 15 amino acids. Per germline, CDR1 SEHNR and CDR2 FQNEAQ (reference sequence). The CDR3 loop is CASSSDVTDNSPLHF. CDR3 DNA: TGTGCCAGCAGCTCCGACGTGACAGATAATTCACCCCTCCACTTT.

A few counts support this clone. The rearrangement links TRBV12-3 or TRBV12-4 to TRBJ1-3; tentatively, D is TRBD1 (5 bases). The length of the CDR3 is 12 residues. V was shortened by 8 bases and J by 3 bases, with 8 bases between the two germline ends. The CDR3 coding sequence is TGTGCCAGCGTCGACAGTGGAAACACCATATATTTT. It translates to CASVDSGNTIYF.

The chain has TRBV30 and TRBJ1-6; 8 bases align to TRBD1. This CDR3 is built from 15 residues. The V and J ends lost 3 bases and 10 bases, in that order; junction bases with no gene match: 11. Germline CDR1 and CDR2: GTSNPN and SVGIG (reference sequence). The CDR3 DNA is TGTGCCTGGAGCCCCCCAGGGGGCGAAAGGTCACCCCTCCACTTT. This codes for CAWSPPGGERSPLHF.

V usage is TRBV19 and J usage is TRBJ1-5; a weak D match, TRBD1 (5 bases). V lost 4 bases and J 0 bases, leaving 13 bases between the germline ends. The CDR3 loop spans 16 amino acids. Germline-derived CDR1 and CDR2 are LNHDA and SQIVND (reference sequence). As DNA, the CDR3 is TGTGCCAGTAGTACTTTGACAGTTAATAGCAATCAGCCCCAGCATTTT. This encodes CASSTLTVNSNQPQHF.

This chain joins TRBV7-9 and TRBJ2-7; the match to TRBD1 covers 11 bases. The germline gives CDR1 SEHNR, CDR2 FQNEAQ (reference sequence). The CDR3 sequence is 15 residues long. The V segment lost 1 base and the J segment 3 bases; nucleotides outside the gene matches: 2. The DNA for the CDR3 is TGTGCCAGCAGCTTAGGGGGGACAGGGGGCTACGAGCAGTACTTC. This translates into CASSLGGTGGYEQYF.

This clone came up a few times. This chain connects TRBV12-3 or TRBV12-4 to TRBJ1-2; D possibly corresponds to TRBD1 (5 bases). Trimming removed 8 bases from V and 4 bases from J, with 11 bases in between. This CDR3 comprises 12 residues. The CDR3 here is CASGPGPYGYTF. CDR3 in DNA: TGTGCCAGCGGACCAGGGCCCTATGGCTACACCTTC.